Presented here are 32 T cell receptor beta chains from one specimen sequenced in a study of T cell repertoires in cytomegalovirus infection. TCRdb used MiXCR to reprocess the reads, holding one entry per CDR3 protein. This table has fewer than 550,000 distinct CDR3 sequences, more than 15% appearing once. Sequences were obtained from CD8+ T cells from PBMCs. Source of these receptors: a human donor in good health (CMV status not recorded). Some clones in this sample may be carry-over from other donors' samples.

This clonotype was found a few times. In nucleotides, the CDR3 is TGTGCCAGCACTCCCGGGACATCTAACAATGAGCAGTTCTTC. It specifies CASTPGTSNNEQFF. V gene TRBV6-1 combines with J gene TRBJ2-1, with D possibly TRBD1 on 6 matching bases. The germline V gene has CDR1 MNHNS and CDR2 SASEGT. V lost 7 bases, J lost 5 bases, and 15 bases lay in between. The length of the CDR3 is 14 residues.

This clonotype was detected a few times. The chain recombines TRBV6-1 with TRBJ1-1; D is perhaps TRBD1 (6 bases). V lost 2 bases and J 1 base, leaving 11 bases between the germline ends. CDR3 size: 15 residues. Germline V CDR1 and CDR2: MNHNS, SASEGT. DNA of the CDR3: TGTGCCAGCAGTGAACCTCGGACAGAGAACACTGAAGCTTTCTTT. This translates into CASSEPRTENTEAFF.

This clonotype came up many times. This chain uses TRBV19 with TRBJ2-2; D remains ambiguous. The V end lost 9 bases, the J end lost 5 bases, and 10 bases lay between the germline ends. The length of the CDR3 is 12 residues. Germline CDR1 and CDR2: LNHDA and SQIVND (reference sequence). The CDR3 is CASSYATGELFF. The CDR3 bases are TGTGCCAGCAGTTACGCAACCGGGGAGCTGTTTTTT.

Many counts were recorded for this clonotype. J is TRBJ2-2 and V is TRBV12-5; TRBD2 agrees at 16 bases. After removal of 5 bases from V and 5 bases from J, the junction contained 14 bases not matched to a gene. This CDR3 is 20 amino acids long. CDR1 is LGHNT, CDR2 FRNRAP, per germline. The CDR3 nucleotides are TGTGCTAGTGGTCCCGTTCCGGGACTAGCGGGGGGGGCGCTTACCGGGGAGCTGTTTTTT. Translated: CASGPVPGLAGGALTGELFF. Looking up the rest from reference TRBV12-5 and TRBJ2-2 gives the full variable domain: DARVTQTPRHKVTEMGQEVTMRCQPILGHNTVFWYRQTMMQGLELLAYFRNRAPLDDSGMPKDRFSAEMPDATLATLKIQPSEPRDSAVYFCASGPVPGLAGGALTGELFFGEGSRLTVL.

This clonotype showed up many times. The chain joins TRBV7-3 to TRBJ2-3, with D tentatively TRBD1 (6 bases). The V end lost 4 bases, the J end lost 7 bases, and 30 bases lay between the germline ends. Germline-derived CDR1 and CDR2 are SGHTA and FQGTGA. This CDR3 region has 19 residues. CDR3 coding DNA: TGTGCCAGCAGCTCCTCCGACTGGGAGCAAGGGGGTCTTTTGCATACGCAGTATTTT. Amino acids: CASSSSDWEQGGLLHTQYF. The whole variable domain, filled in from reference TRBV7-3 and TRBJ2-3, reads GAGVSQTPSNKVTEKGKYVELRCDPISGHTALYWYRQSLGQGPEFLIYFQGTGAADDSGLPNDRFFAVRPEGSVSTLKIQRTERGDSAVYLCASSSSDWEQGGLLHTQYFGPGTRLTVL.

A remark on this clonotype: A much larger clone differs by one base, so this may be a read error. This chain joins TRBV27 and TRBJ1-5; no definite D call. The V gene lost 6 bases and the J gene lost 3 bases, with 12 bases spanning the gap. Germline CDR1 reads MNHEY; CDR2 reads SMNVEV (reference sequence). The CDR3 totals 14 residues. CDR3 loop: CASRPTGLNQPQHF. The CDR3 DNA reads TGTGCCAGCAGGCCCACGGGTCTCAATCAGCCCCAGCATTTT.

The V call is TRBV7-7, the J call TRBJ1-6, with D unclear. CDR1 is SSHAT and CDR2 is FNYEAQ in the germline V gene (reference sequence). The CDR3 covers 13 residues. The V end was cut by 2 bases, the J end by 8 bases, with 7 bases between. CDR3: CASSLSWDSPLHF. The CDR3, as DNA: TGTGCCAGCAGCTTAAGCTGGGATTCACCCCTCCACTTT.

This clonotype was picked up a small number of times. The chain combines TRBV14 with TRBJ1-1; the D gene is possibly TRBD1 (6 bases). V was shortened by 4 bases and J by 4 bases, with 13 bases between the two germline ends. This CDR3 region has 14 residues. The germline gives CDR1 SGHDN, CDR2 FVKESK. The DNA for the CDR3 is TGTGCCAGCAGCCTCTTAACAGGGTTCACTGAAGCTTTCTTT. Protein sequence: CASSLLTGFTEAFF.

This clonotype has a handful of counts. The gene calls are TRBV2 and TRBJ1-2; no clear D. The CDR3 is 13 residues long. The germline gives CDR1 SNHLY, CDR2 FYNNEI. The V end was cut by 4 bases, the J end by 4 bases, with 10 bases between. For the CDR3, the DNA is TGTGCCAGCAGTGGCCGGGTTGTCTATGGCTACACCTTC. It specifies CASSGRVVYGYTF. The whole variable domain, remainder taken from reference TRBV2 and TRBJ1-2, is EPEVTQTPSHQVTQMGQEVILRCVPISNHLYFYWYRQILGQKVEFLVSFYNNEISEKSEIFDDQFSVERPDGSNFTLKIRSTKLEDSAMYFCASSGRVVYGYTFGSGTRLTVV.

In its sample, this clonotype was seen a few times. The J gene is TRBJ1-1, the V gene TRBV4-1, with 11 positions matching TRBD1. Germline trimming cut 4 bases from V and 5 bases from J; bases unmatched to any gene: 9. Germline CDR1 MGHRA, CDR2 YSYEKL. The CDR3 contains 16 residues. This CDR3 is CASSRARGQGGTEAFF. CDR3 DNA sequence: TGCGCCAGCAGCCGGGCCCGGGGACAGGGGGGAACTGAAGCTTTCTTT.

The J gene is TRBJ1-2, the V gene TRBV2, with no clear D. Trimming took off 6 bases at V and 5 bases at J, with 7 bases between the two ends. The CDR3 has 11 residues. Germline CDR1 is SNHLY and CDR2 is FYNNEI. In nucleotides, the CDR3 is TGTGCCAGCAGGACTCAATATGGCTACACCTTC. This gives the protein CASRTQYGYTF. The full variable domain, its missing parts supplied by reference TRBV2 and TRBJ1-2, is EPEVTQTPSHQVTQMGQEVILRCVPISNHLYFYWYRQILGQKVEFLVSFYNNEISEKSEIFDDQFSVERPDGSNFTLKIRSTKLEDSAMYFCASRTQYGYTFGSGTRLTVV.

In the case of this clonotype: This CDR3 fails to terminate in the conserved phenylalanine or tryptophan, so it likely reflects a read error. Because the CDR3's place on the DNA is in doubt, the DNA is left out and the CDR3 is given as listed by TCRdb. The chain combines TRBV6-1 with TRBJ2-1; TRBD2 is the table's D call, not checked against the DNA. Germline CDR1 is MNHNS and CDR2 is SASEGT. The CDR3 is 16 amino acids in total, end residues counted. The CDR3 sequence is CASSGASSVSYNEQFY.

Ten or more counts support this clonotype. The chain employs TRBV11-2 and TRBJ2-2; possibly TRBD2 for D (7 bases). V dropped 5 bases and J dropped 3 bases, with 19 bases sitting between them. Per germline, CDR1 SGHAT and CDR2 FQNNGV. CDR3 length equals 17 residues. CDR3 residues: CASSLTVGGPDTGELFF. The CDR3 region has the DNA TGTGCCAGCAGCCTTACCGTCGGGGGGCCGGACACCGGGGAGCTGTTTTTT. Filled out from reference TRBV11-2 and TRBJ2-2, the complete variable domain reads EAGVAQSPRYKIIEKRQSVAFWCNPISGHATLYWYQQILGQGPKLLIQFQNNGVVDDSQLPKDRFSAERLKGVDSTLKIQPAKLEDSAVYLCASSLTVGGPDTGELFFGEGSRLTVL.

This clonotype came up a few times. CDR3 DNA: TGTGCCAGCACCAACAGTAATTACTATGGCTACACCTTC. Protein product: CASTNSNYYGYTF. This chain links TRBV12-3 or TRBV12-4 with TRBJ1-2; D gene unclear. The V gene lost 7 bases and the J gene lost 3 bases, with 12 bases spanning the gap. This CDR3 has 13 amino acids.

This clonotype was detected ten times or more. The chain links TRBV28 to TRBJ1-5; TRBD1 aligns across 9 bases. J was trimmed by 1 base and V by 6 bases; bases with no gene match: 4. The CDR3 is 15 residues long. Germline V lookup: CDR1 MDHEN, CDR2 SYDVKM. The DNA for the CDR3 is TGTGCCAGCAGATCGGGACAGGGCAGCAATCAGCCCCAGCATTTT. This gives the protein CASRSGQGSNQPQHF.

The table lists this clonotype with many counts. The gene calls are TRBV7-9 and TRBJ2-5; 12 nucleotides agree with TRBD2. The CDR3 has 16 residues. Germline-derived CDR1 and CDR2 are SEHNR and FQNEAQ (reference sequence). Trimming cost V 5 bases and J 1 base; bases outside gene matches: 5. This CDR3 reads CASSTGLAGLQETQYF. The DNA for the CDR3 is TGTGCCAGCAGCACGGGACTAGCGGGCCTCCAAGAGACCCAGTACTTC.

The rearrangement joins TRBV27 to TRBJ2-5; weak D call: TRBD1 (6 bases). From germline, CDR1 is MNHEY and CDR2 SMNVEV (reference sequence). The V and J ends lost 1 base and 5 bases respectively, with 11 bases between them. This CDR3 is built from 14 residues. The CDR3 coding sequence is TGTGCCAGCAGTTTATACAGGGAAGGGGAGACCCAGTACTTC. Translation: CASSLYREGETQYF.

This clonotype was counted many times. The CDR3 region is CASSGPQGPEAFF. The DNA for the CDR3 is TGTGCCAGCAGTGGACCACAGGGGCCTGAAGCTTTCTTT. V usage is TRBV6-1 and J usage is TRBJ1-1; 7 bases map to TRBD1. After removal of 4 bases from V and 6 bases from J, the junction contained 5 bases not matched to a gene. CDR1 and CDR2 from the germline V gene are MNHNS and SASEGT. This CDR3 spans 13 amino acids.

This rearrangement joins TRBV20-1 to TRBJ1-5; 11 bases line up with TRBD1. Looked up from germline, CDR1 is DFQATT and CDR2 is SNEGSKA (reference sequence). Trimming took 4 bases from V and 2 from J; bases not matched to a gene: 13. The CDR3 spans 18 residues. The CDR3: CSAKDQRDRGFGNQPQHF. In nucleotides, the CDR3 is TGCAGTGCTAAAGATCAAAGGGACAGGGGGTTTGGCAATCAGCCCCAGCATTTT.

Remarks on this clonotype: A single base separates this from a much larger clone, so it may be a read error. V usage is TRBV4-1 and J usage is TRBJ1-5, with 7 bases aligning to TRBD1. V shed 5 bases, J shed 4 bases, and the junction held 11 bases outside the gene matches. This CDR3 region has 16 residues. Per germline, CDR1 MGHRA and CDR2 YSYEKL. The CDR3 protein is CASSKTGTATNQPQHF. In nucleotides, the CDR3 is TGCGCCAGCAGCAAGACCGGGACAGCGACTAATCAGCCCCAGCATTTT.

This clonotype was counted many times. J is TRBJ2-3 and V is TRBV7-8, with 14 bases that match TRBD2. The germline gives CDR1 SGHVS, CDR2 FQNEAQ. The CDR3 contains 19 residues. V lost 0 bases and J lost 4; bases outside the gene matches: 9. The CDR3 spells CASSLAPGLAGEAPDTQYF. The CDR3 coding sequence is TGTGCCAGCAGCTTAGCGCCGGGACTAGCGGGAGAAGCCCCAGATACGCAGTATTTT.

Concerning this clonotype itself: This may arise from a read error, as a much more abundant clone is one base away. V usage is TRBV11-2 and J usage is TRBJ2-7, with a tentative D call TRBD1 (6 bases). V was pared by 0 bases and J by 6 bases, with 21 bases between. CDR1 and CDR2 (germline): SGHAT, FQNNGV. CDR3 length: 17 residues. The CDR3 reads CASSLEPGTNRPCEQYF. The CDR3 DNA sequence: TGTGCCAGCAGCTTAGAACCAGGGACAAACAGACCCTGCGAGCAGTACTTC.

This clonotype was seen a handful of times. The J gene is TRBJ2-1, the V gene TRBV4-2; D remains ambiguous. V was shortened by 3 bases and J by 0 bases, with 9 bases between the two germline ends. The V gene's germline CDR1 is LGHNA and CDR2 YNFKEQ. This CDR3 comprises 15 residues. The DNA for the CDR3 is TGTGCCAGCAGCCAGCCACTGAGCTCCTACAATGAGCAGTTCTTC. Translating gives CASSQPLSSYNEQFF.

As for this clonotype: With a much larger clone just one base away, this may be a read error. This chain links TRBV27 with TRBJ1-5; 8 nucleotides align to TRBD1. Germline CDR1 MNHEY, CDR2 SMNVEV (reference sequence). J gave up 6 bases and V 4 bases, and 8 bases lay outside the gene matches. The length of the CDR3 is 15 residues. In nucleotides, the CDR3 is TGTGCCAGCAGTTGGGGAACAGGGGGAAGTCAGCCCCAGCATTTT. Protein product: CASSWGTGGSQPQHF.

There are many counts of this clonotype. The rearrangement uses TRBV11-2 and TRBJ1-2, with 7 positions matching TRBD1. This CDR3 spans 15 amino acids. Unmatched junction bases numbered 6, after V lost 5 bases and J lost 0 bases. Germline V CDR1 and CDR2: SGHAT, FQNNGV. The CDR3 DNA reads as TGTGCCAGCAGCCCCGGACAGGTCGCTAACTATGGCTACACCTTC. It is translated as CASSPGQVANYGYTF.

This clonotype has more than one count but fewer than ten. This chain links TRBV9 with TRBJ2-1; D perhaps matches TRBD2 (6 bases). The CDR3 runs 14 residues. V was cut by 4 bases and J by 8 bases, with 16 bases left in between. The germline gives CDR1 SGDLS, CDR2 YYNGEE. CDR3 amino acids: CASSPSGRSDEQFF. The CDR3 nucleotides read TGTGCCAGCAGCCCTAGTGGGAGGTCCGATGAGCAGTTCTTC.

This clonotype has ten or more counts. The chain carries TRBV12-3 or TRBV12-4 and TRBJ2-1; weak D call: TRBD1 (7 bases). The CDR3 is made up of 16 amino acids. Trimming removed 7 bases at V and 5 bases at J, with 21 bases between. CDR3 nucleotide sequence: TGTGCCAGCAAAGGAGGGGCTAGGGGGCCCCACAATGAGCAGTTCTTC. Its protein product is CASKGGARGPHNEQFF.

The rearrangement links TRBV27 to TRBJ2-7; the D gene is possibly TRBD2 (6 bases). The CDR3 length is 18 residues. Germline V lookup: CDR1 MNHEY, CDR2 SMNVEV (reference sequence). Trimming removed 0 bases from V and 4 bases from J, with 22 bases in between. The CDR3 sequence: CASSLSHGSGLYKYEQYF. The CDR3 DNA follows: TGTGCCAGCAGTTTATCCCACGGTAGCGGTCTATATAAATACGAGCAGTACTTC.

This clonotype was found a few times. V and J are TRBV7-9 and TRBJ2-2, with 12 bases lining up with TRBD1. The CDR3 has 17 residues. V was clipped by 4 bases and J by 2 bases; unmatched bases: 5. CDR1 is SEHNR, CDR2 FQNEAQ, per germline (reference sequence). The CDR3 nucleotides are TGTGCCAGCAGCTCCGTTGGGACAGGGGGCAACACCGGGGAGCTGTTTTTT. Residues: CASSSVGTGGNTGELFF.

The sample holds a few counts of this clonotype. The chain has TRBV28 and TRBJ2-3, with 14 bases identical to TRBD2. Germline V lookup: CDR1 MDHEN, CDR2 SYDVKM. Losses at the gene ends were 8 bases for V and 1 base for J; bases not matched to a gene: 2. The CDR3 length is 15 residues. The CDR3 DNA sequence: TGTGCCAGCGGGACTAGCGGGAGAGGCACAGATACGCAGTATTTT. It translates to CASGTSGRGTDTQYF.

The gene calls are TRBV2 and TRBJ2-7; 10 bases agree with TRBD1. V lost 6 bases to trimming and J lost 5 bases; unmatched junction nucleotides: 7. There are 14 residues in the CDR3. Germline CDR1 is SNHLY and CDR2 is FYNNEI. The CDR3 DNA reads TGTGCCAGCAGAGCCGGGACAGGGGACCACGAGCAGTACTTC. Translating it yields CASRAGTGDHEQYF.

CDR3 in amino acids: CASTLRGQETQYF. In nucleotides, the CDR3 is TGTGCCAGCACCCTAAGGGGTCAAGAGACCCAGTACTTC. J is TRBJ2-5 and V is TRBV27; a weak D match, TRBD1 (5 bases). Trimming took off 7 bases at V and 2 bases at J, with 11 bases between the two ends. CDR3 length: 13 residues. The germline CDR1 and CDR2 sequences are MNHEY and SMNVEV (reference sequence).